Following are 22 T cell receptor beta chains from one sample sequenced in a study of regulatory T cells in long-lasting Graves disease. Time point here: persistent/refractory GD, antithyroid drugs over 5 years with positive TRAb. From RNA extracted from PBMCs, the TCR library was made. CDR3 regions were amplified by Arm-PCR using iRepertoire HTBI primers to build TCR beta libraries. In TCRdb, the multiplex PCR reads were re-called with MiXCR into one record per CDR3 protein. The data show approximately 380,000 distinct CDR3 sequences, around 20% seen once. The input for sequencing was peripheral blood mononuclear cells (PBMCs), taken when the disease was refractory, from a patient treated with antithyroid drugs. The receptors were sampled from a female donor with Graves disease.

This clonotype was seen at least ten times. This chain links TRBV28 with TRBJ1-4; a possible D gene is TRBD1 (6 bases). Germline CDR1 reads MDHEN; CDR2 reads SYDVKM. The ends were cut back, 5 bases at V and 5 bases at J, with 12 bases in the middle. The CDR3 spans 14 residues. CDR3 nucleotide sequence: TGTGCCAGCAGTCCAACAGGGAGAAATGAAAAACTGTTTTTT. Translating gives CASSPTGRNEKLFF. The full variable domain, in which reference TRBV28 and TRBJ1-4 provide the parts outside the CDR3, is DVKVTQSSRYLVKRTGEKVFLECVQDMDHENMFWYRQDPGLGLRLIYFSYDVKMKEKGDIPEGYSVSREKKERFSLILESASTNQTSMYLCASSPTGRNEKLFFGSGTQLSVL.

The chain couples TRBV10-3 to TRBJ2-2; D is unclear. The CDR3 spans 12 residues. Germline assignment: CDR1 ENHRY and CDR2 SYGVKD. V lost 5 bases to trimming and J lost 6 bases, with 7 bases between them. CDR3: CAISSSAGELFF. The CDR3, as DNA: TGTGCCATCAGTTCGTCGGCCGGGGAGCTGTTTTTT.

V usage is TRBV28 and J usage is TRBJ2-7, with unresolved D. Germline assignment: CDR1 MDHEN and CDR2 SYDVKM. The ends were cut back, 0 bases at V and 2 bases at J, with 17 bases in the middle. The CDR3 has 17 amino acids. The CDR3 reads CASSLWKFPGWTYEQYF. The CDR3 nucleotides are TGTGCCAGCAGTTTATGGAAGTTTCCCGGTTGGACCTACGAGCAGTACTTC.

This clonotype showed up just a few times. This chain connects TRBV30 to TRBJ1-3; D is perhaps TRBD1 (6 bases). CDR1 and CDR2 (germline): GTSNPN, SVGIG (reference sequence). This CDR3 is 13 amino acids long. V lost 4 bases to trimming and J lost 3 bases, with 10 bases between them. This chain's CDR3 is CAWTRGGGNTIYF. The CDR3 bases are TGTGCCTGGACTAGAGGGGGTGGAAACACCATATATTTT.

The chain links TRBV6-1 to TRBJ2-7; D may be TRBD2 (5 bases). Trimming removed 9 bases from V and 6 bases from J, with 12 bases in between. Germline V gives CDR1 MNHNS, CDR2 SASEGT. The length of the CDR3 is 11 residues. The CDR3, as DNA: TGTGCCAGTAATCATGCGGGCGAGCAGTACTTC. This sequence encodes CASNHAGEQYF.

In its sample, this clonotype was seen many times. CDR3: CSVEHSYEQYF. The CDR3 nucleotides read TGCAGCGTTGAACATTCCTACGAGCAGTACTTC. V gene TRBV29-1 combines with J gene TRBJ2-7; D gene unclear. Trimming pared 2 bases from V and 1 base from J, leaving 3 bases between. The germline V gene encodes CDR1 SQVTM and CDR2 ANQGSEA. This CDR3 contains 11 residues.

At least ten counts were recorded for this clonotype. J is TRBJ1-2 and V is TRBV28; D unresolved. CDR1 MDHEN and CDR2 SYDVKM come from the germline V gene. Trimming left V 5 bases short and J 4 bases short, with 14 bases between. The CDR3 consists of 14 residues. The DNA for the CDR3 is TGTGCCAGCAGTATCGGGCGGTCTCTCTATGGCTACACCTTC. Encoded protein: CASSIGRSLYGYTF.

A note on this clonotype: One end of the junction fails to match germline, which may point to a read error. J is TRBJ1-2 and V is TRBV18, with TRBD1 identical over 7 bases. Germline lookup yields CDR1 KGHSH and CDR2 LQKENI. The CDR3 totals 15 residues. The CDR3 nucleotides read TGTGTCAGCTCACCAGGGGACAGATTTAACTATGGCTACACCTTC. This sequence encodes CVSSPGDRFNYGYTF.

This clonotype has a handful of counts. This rearrangement joins TRBV9 to TRBJ2-3; D gene uncertain. Germline CDR1 reads SGDLS; CDR2 reads YYNGEE. This CDR3 comprises 16 residues. V lost 0 bases and J 3 bases, leaving 14 bases between the germline ends. The CDR3 sequence: CASSVVGVGATDTQYF. DNA for the CDR3: TGTGCCAGCAGCGTAGTAGGAGTAGGAGCAACAGATACGCAGTATTTT.

This clonotype showed up many times. V is TRBV12-5 and J is TRBJ1-5; a possible D gene is TRBD1 (5 bases). The V end lost 0 bases, the J end lost 2 bases, and 11 bases lay between the germline ends. The CDR3 is 16 amino acids. From germline, CDR1 is LGHNT and CDR2 FRNRAP. Here the CDR3 reads CASGLVPGQGNQPQHF. In nucleotides, the CDR3 is TGTGCTAGTGGTTTGGTACCAGGGCAGGGCAATCAGCCCCAGCATTTT.

To note about this clonotype: Just one base apart from a much larger clone, this may be a read error. Written as DNA, the CDR3 is TGTGCCGGCAGTGAAGAATTTGCAACTAATGAAAAACTGTTTTTT. Translation: CAGSEEFATNEKLFF. This rearrangement joins TRBV2 to TRBJ1-4; D unresolved. The CDR3 length is 15 residues. In germline, CDR1 is SNHLY, CDR2 FYNNEI. The full variable domain, its missing parts supplied by reference TRBV2 and TRBJ1-4, is EPEVTQTPSHQVTQMGQEVILRCVPISNHLYFYWYRQILGQKVEFLVSFYNNEISEKSEIFDDQFSVERPDGSNFTLKIRSTKLEDSAMYFCAGSEEFATNEKLFFGSGTQLSVL.

The chain joins TRBV20-1 to TRBJ2-6; 8 bases align to TRBD1. Per the germline V gene, CDR1 is DFQATT and CDR2 is SNEGSKA (reference sequence). Unmatched junction bases numbered 7, after V lost 3 bases and J lost 0 bases. There are 17 residues in the CDR3. The CDR3 region is CSARGQDFFSGANVLTF. Here the CDR3 DNA reads TGCAGTGCTAGGGGACAGGACTTTTTCTCTGGGGCCAACGTCCTGACTTTC.

The genes are TRBV10-2 and TRBJ2-7; possibly TRBD1 for D (6 bases). This CDR3 is 13 amino acids long. Germline CDR1 reads WSHSY; CDR2 reads SAAADI. The V gene lost 6 bases and the J gene lost 2 bases, with 11 bases spanning the gap. The CDR3 protein is CASRHRATYEQYF. The DNA for the CDR3 is TGCGCCAGCAGGCACAGGGCAACCTACGAGCAGTACTTC.

The chain is built from TRBV29-1 and TRBJ2-5; D unresolved. The length of the CDR3 is 13 residues. The V end was cut by 6 bases, the J end by 5 bases, with 16 bases between. Germline V gene sequence: CDR1 SQVTM, CDR2 ANQGSEA. DNA of the CDR3: TGCAGCGTGGGGTACGGACGGCGGGAGACCCAGTACTTC. This encodes CSVGYGRRETQYF.

Comment on this clonotype: A much larger clone differs by one base, so this may be a read error. The rearrangement uses TRBV7-9 and TRBJ2-5; 8 positions agree with TRBD2. The trim removed 5 bases at V and 4 bases at J, leaving 9 bases unmatched. CDR1 is SEHNR, CDR2 FQNEAQ, per germline (reference sequence). The CDR3 contains 15 residues. CDR3 coding DNA: TGTGCCAGCAGCCTGATAGCGGGGAACCGAGAGACCCAGTACTTC. This translates into CASSLIAGNRETQYF. The whole variable domain, remainder taken from reference TRBV7-9 and TRBJ2-5, is DTGVSQNPRHKITKRGQNVTFRCDPISEHNRLYWYRQTLGQGPEFLTYFQNEAQLEKSRLLSDRFSAERPKGSFSTLEIQRTEQGDSAMYLCASSLIAGNRETQYFGPGTRLLVL.

The chain carries TRBV3-1 and TRBJ1-5; 10 nucleotides agree with TRBD1. CDR3 length: 17 amino acids. Trimming at V came to 2 bases and at J to 2 bases, leaving 6 bases not matched to a gene. Germline-derived CDR1 and CDR2 are LGHDT and YNNKEL (reference sequence). The CDR3 sequence: CASSQSRGTGGNQPQHF. In nucleotides, the CDR3 is TGTGCCAGCAGCCAAAGTCGTGGGACAGGGGGCAATCAGCCCCAGCATTTT.

This clonotype was counted many times. V and J are TRBV7-2 and TRBJ2-5; maybe TRBD2 (6 bases). V was shortened by 1 base and J by 5 bases, with 11 bases between the two germline ends. Germline V gene lookup returns CDR1 SGHTA and CDR2 FQGNSA. This CDR3 contains 14 residues. The CDR3 protein is CASSLGGGGETQYF. As DNA, the CDR3 is TGTGCCAGCAGCTTAGGTGGCGGAGGGGAGACCCAGTACTTC.

This clonotype was found many times. This sequence joins TRBV27 and TRBJ2-5; 8 bases are a match to TRBD1. The CDR3 loop spans 17 amino acids. Germline loops: CDR1 MNHEY, CDR2 SMNVEV (reference sequence). V lost 1 base and J lost 1; bases outside the gene matches: 8. In DNA form, the CDR3 reads TGTGCCAGCAGTTTATTGGGGACAGGAAAAAGCCAAGAGACCCAGTACTTC. It specifies CASSLLGTGKSQETQYF.

This clonotype was found many times. V usage is TRBV28 and J usage is TRBJ1-4; D gene uncertain. Germline loops: CDR1 MDHEN, CDR2 SYDVKM. V gave up 11 bases and J gave up 8 bases, with 15 bases separating them. The CDR3 is made up of 12 amino acids. CDR3 sequence reads: CAGGTSGEKLFF. DNA of the CDR3: TGTGCCGGAGGAACAAGTGGGGAAAAACTGTTTTTT.

This clonotype was counted many times. The chain links TRBV5-1 to TRBJ1-1, with D possibly matching TRBD1 (5 bases). The CDR3 totals 15 residues. Germline V gene data show CDR1 as SGHRS and CDR2 as YFSETQ. V lost 4 bases and J lost 5, with 18 bases in between. The CDR3 nucleotides are TGCGCCAGCAGCGCCCCCGGGACTTTACAAACTGAAGCTTTCTTT. This translates into CASSAPGTLQTEAFF.

At least ten counts were recorded for this clonotype. The chain carries TRBV15 and TRBJ2-5, with D maybe TRBD1 (6 bases). V dropped 1 base and J dropped 1 base, with 10 bases sitting between them. CDR3 length: 15 residues. Germline V gene data show CDR1 as LNHNV and CDR2 as YYDKDF (reference sequence). CDR3: CATSRVAGVQETQYF. The CDR3 DNA reads as TGTGCCACCAGCAGAGTCGCAGGGGTCCAAGAGACCCAGTACTTC.

There are a few counts of this clonotype. V is TRBV7-2 and J is TRBJ2-6; D perhaps matches TRBD2 (6 bases). Germline V lookup: CDR1 SGHTA, CDR2 FQGNSA. CDR3 length equals 17 residues. Trimming shortened V by 0 bases and J by 0 bases, and 9 bases separated the two germline ends. The CDR3 reads CASSLAWEDSGANVLTF. CDR3 coding DNA: TGTGCCAGCAGCTTAGCGTGGGAGGACTCTGGGGCCAACGTCCTGACTTTC.